Following are 9 T cell receptor beta chains from one sample sequenced in a study of T cell changes during pregnancy in multiple sclerosis. Some clones are missing from TCRdb's copy, which holds only in-frame ones; the method was immunoSEQ multiplex PCR. The sample lists 85,000 to 95,000 clones, roughly 89% occurring once. Sequencing used peripheral blood, obtained after pregnancy. The source is a female donor in good health, enrolled as a control in a pregnancy study.

This chain links TRBV29-1 with TRBJ2-5, with D tentatively TRBD2 (5 bases). From germline, CDR1 is SQVTM and CDR2 ANQGSEA. There are 12 residues in the CDR3. The germline V and J ends were trimmed by 7 bases and 1 base, with 10 bases remaining between them. As DNA, the CDR3 is TGCAGCGCATGGAGGTCCCAAGAGACCCAGTACTTC. Residues: CSAWRSQETQYF.

This chain uses TRBV4-1 with TRBJ2-1, with 7 positions matching TRBD1. Germline V gives CDR1 MGHRA, CDR2 YSYEKL. This CDR3 is built from 14 residues. The ends lost 6 bases at V and 7 bases at J; junction bases unmatched: 9. CDR3 in DNA: TGCGCCAGCAGTCCTAAGGACAGGCCAAATGAGCAGTTCTTC. Its translation: CASSPKDRPNEQFF.

Here the CDR3 reads CASSGRQGIYGYTF. DNA for the CDR3: TGTGCCAGCAGCGGACGACAGGGGATCTATGGCTACACCTTC. The chain employs TRBV12-1 and TRBJ1-2; TRBD1, as called in the table, went unchecked against the DNA. TRBV12-1 counts as a pseudogene. The CDR3 covers 14 residues.

The rearrangement links TRBV7-8 to TRBJ1-1; 8 nucleotides agree with TRBD1. This CDR3 is built from 15 residues. V dropped 5 bases and J dropped 3; count of bases not matched to a gene: 8. Germline V gene sequence: CDR1 SGHVS, CDR2 FQNEAQ. CDR3 nucleotide sequence: TGTGCCAGCAGCCTGGACAGGGATAAGTACACTGAAGCTTTCTTT. Translation gives CASSLDRDKYTEAFF.

V gene TRBV9 combines with J gene TRBJ2-7; 9 bases align to TRBD2. The CDR3 covers 15 residues. Trimming at V came to 2 bases and at J to 5 bases, leaving 8 bases not matched to a gene. Germline V gene sequence: CDR1 SGDLS, CDR2 YYNGEE. For the CDR3, the DNA is TGTGCCAGCAGCGTTCGAGCGGGGGGCCGGGACGAGCAGTACTTC. Its protein product is CASSVRAGGRDEQYF.

This chain uses TRBV7-9 with TRBJ1-1; 7 nucleotides match TRBD1. CDR3 length: 15 residues. The germline V gene has CDR1 SEHNR and CDR2 FQNEAQ (reference sequence). V lost 5 bases to trimming and J lost 4 bases; unmatched junction nucleotides: 10. CDR3 region: CASSALRGKGTEAFF. DNA for the CDR3: TGTGCCAGCAGCGCACTCAGGGGGAAAGGCACTGAAGCTTTCTTT.

The chain joins TRBV28 to TRBJ1-1, with D hard to call. Germline V CDR1 and CDR2: MDHEN, SYDVKM. V lost 3 bases and J 3 bases, leaving 8 bases between the germline ends. The length of the CDR3 is 13 residues. The CDR3 coding sequence is TGTGCCAGCAGTTTTGGTTCGGACACTGAAGCTTTCTTT. Its translation is CASSFGSDTEAFF.

This clone was detected only a few times. The gene calls are TRBV2 and TRBJ1-1; no reliable D call. V was pared by 7 bases and J by 11 bases, with 14 bases between. The CDR3 is made up of 11 amino acids. CDR1 and CDR2 from the germline V gene are SNHLY and FYNNEI. CDR3 nucleotide sequence: TGTGCCAGCACTACACCCCAGAGGGCTTTCTTT. Translation: CASTTPQRAFF. The whole variable domain, remainder taken from reference TRBV2 and TRBJ1-1, is EPEVTQTPSHQVTQMGQEVILRCVPISNHLYFYWYRQILGQKVEFLVSFYNNEISEKSEIFDDQFSVERPDGSNFTLKIRSTKLEDSAMYFCASTTPQRAFFGQGTRLTVV.

The CDR3 is CASSLSPGQIAKNIQYF. For the CDR3, the DNA is TGTGCCAGCAGCTTGTCCCCAGGACAGATAGCCAAAAACATTCAGTACTTC. V is TRBV5-6 and J is TRBJ2-4; the D gene is possibly TRBD1 (6 bases). This CDR3 spans 17 amino acids. V lost 1 base and J 0 bases, leaving 14 bases between the germline ends. Germline values: CDR1 SGHDT, CDR2 YYEEEE.